These T cell receptor beta chains were read from a single sample in a study of vaccination and CD4 T cells after COVID-19. MiXCR, run by TCRdb on the PCR reads, gives a single entry per CDR3 protein. This sample has roughly 7,800 distinct CDR3 sequences, with over 25% found just once. The antigens of these receptors remain unknown. Sequenced input: CD4+ T cells from blood, cultured in vitro. The origin of the receptors is a human donor in good health. CDR3s include the opening cysteine and the closing phenylalanine or tryptophan. D genes are given only for firm matches. Rows may omit the clone size; those that give it use once, few, many or a size class.

clone_size,d_call,v_call,j_call,cdr3_aa,cdr3_nt
medium-sized,TRBD1,TRBV7-9,TRBJ1-5,CASSSDRAYNQPQHF,TGTGCCAGCAGCTCGGACAGGGCCTACAATCAGCCCCAGCATTTT
few,TRBD1,TRBV11-2,TRBJ2-7,CASSITGTGNYEQYF,TGTGCCAGCAGCATCACCGGGACAGGAAACTACGAGCAGTACTTC
NA,NA,TRBV6-4,TRBJ2-7,CASSPWAGYKQYF,TGTGCCAGCAGTCCCTGGGCGGGTTACAAGCAGTACTTC
few,NA,TRBV6-2/TRBV6-3,TRBJ2-1,CASAPRGSLANEQFF,TGTGCCAGCGCCCCCAGAGGAAGCCTCGCCAATGAGCAGTTCTTC
medium-sized,TRBD1,TRBV27,TRBJ1-6,CASRAGQGARSPLHF,TGTGCCAGCAGAGCTGGACAGGGGGCGCGTTCACCCCTCCACTTT
NA,TRBD2,TRBV20-1,TRBJ2-7,CSAGRLAGVSYERYF,TGCAGTGCTGGTCGTCTAGCGGGAGTCTCCTACGAGCGGTACTTC
NA,NA,TRBV28,TRBJ2-7,CASSLMWEDLEQYF,TGTGCCAGCAGTTTAATGTGGGAGGACCTCGAGCAGTACTTC
NA,TRBD2,TRBV7-2,TRBJ2-1,CASSPSSGINEQFF,TGTGCCAGCAGCCCGTCGAGCGGGATCAATGAGCAGTTCTTC
NA,TRBD2,TRBV10-3,TRBJ2-5,CAISSAGAQQETQYF,TGTGCCATCAGCTCAGCGGGAGCGCAACAAGAGACCCAGTACTTC
few,TRBD1,TRBV28,TRBJ1-1,CASIRGGYTEAFF,TGTGCCAGCATCAGGGGGGGTTACACTGAAGCTTTCTTT
few,TRBD2,TRBV7-2,TRBJ2-5,CASRTSGSGETQYF,TGTGCCAGCAGGACTAGCGGGAGCGGGGAGACCCAGTACTTC
NA,TRBD2,TRBV20-1,TRBJ2-1,CRCLGASGSSYNEQFF,TGCAGGTGCCTCGGTGCTAGCGGGAGCTCCTACAATGAGCAGTTCTTC
few,TRBD1,TRBV4-1,TRBJ1-2,CASSRLGQPYGYTF,TGCGCCAGCAGCCGACTGGGACAGCCCTATGGCTACACCTTC
few,TRBD2,TRBV4-3,TRBJ2-5,CASSQRAGGPEETQYF,TGCGCCAGCAGCCAACGAGCGGGAGGGCCCGAAGAGACCCAGTACTTC
few,NA,TRBV20-1,TRBJ2-5,CSASGGVRYQETQYF,TGCAGTGCTAGTGGAGGGGTTCGGTATCAAGAGACCCAGTACTTC
few,NA,TRBV2,TRBJ1-5,CASSVAGNQPQHF,TGTGCCAGCAGTGTGGCGGGAAATCAGCCCCAGCATTTT
NA,NA,TRBV5-1,TRBJ1-1,CASSQPGSAPEAFF,TGCGCCAGCAGCCAGCCGGGATCCGCCCCCGAAGCTTTCTTT
NA,NA,TRBV27,TRBJ2-1,CASGVIGNEQFF,TGTGCCAGCGGTGTGATTGGCAATGAGCAGTTCTTC
hyperexpanded,NA,TRBV20-1,TRBJ2-5,CSARPSAETQYF,TGCAGTGCTAGGCCTAGCGCGGAGACCCAGTACTTC
NA,TRBD2,TRBV7-6,TRBJ2-7,CASSPRAGDEQYF,TGTGCCAGCAGCCCCCGTGCGGGAGACGAGCAGTACTTC
NA,NA,TRBV5-1,TRBJ2-7,CASSLAGTYEQYF,TGCGCCAGCAGCTTGGCCGGGACCTACGAGCAGTACTTC
NA,TRBD2,TRBV7-2,TRBJ2-7,CASSLEVGGSYEQYF,TGTGCCAGCAGCTTAGAGGTGGGAGGGTCCTACGAGCAGTACTTC
few,TRBD1,TRBV6-5,TRBJ1-5,CASSSGQGFGQPQHF,TGTGCCAGCAGTTCAGGACAGGGGTTCGGTCAGCCCCAGCATTTT
NA,NA,TRBV20-1,TRBJ2-1,CSAARNEQFF,TGCAGTGCTGCCCGCAATGAGCAGTTCTTC
NA,NA,TRBV5-1,TRBJ2-7,CASSFQLASEQYF,TGCGCCAGCAGCTTCCAGCTAGCCTCCGAGCAGTACTTC
NA,TRBD1,TRBV19,TRBJ1-5,CASSRTGLNQPQHF,TGTGCCAGTAGTCGGACAGGGCTGAATCAGCCCCAGCATTTT
NA,TRBD1,TRBV7-9,TRBJ2-7,CASSERQGVYEQYF,TGTGCCAGCAGCGAGCGACAGGGTGTCTACGAGCAGTACTTC
medium-sized,NA,TRBV10-3,TRBJ2-7,CAISESGRGRIDSLYEQYF,TGTGCCATCAGTGAGTCGGGGCGTGGACGGATAGACAGCCTATACGAGCAGTACTTC
NA,NA,TRBV6-5,TRBJ2-6,CASSYLGSDSGANVLTF,TGTGCCAGCAGTTACCTGGGCTCGGATTCTGGGGCCAACGTCCTGACTTTC
NA,TRBD1,TRBV6-2/TRBV6-3,TRBJ1-1,CASIPHPGTGVSTEAFF,TGTGCCAGCATCCCCCACCCCGGGACAGGGGTGAGCACTGAAGCTTTCTTT
few,TRBD1,TRBV20-1,TRBJ2-1,CSAINRGDNEQFF,TGCAGTGCTATCAACAGGGGGGACAATGAGCAGTTCTTC
few,NA,TRBV6-2/TRBV6-3,TRBJ1-5,CASSSRSGSNQPQHF,TGTGCCAGCAGTTCCCGCTCGGGAAGCAATCAGCCCCAGCATTTT
NA,NA,TRBV19,TRBJ2-1,CASSAAGNEQFF,TGTGCCAGTAGTGCGGCGGGGAATGAGCAGTTCTTC
NA,TRBD2,TRBV20-1,TRBJ2-7,CSASRLAGGVGEQYF,TGCAGTGCTAGCCGGCTAGCGGGTGGTGTTGGGGAGCAGTACTTC
NA,TRBD1,TRBV4-2,TRBJ1-2,CASSLGPGQVSYGYTF,TGTGCCAGCAGCCTAGGTCCGGGACAGGTGAGCTATGGCTACACCTTC
NA,NA,TRBV10-1,TRBJ2-5,CARQGKPGETQYF,TGCGCCAGGCAGGGGAAACCCGGAGAGACCCAGTACTTC
NA,NA,TRBV28,TRBJ1-5,CASSLLGNQPQHF,TGTGCCAGCAGTTTACTGGGAAATCAGCCCCAGCATTTT
NA,NA,TRBV4-3,TRBJ2-2,CASSQLLSNTGELFF,TGCGCCAGCAGCCAGTTACTGTCGAACACCGGGGAGCTGTTTTTT
few,NA,TRBV24-1,TRBJ2-1,CATSDYTGRGSSEQFF,TGTGCCACCAGTGATTATACCGGGAGAGGGTCGAGTGAGCAGTTCTTC
few,NA,TRBV6-1,TRBJ1-6,CASRFYKSSYNSPLHF,TGTGCCAGCAGATTCTACAAGAGCTCCTATAATTCACCCCTCCACTTT
once,NA,TRBV25-1,TRBJ2-1,CASSPVYGGRNNEQFF,TGTGCCAGCAGTCCTGTTTACGGGGGGCGCAACAATGAGCAGTTCTTC
few,TRBD2,TRBV20-1,TRBJ2-3,CSASLAGVADTQYF,TGCAGTGCTAGCCTAGCGGGAGTTGCAGATACGCAGTATTTT
few,TRBD2,TRBV28,TRBJ2-5,CASSFVLAGERRQETQYF,TGTGCCAGCAGTTTTGTGCTAGCGGGAGAGCGCCGACAAGAGACCCAGTACTTC
NA,NA,TRBV11-2,TRBJ2-3,CASSRDTDTQYF,TGTGCCAGCAGCCGTGACACAGATACGCAGTATTTT